The 17 T cell receptor beta chains listed next were all sequenced from one sample in a study of cytomegalovirus exposure and HLA in healthy donors (dated by TCRdb to 2016 to 2017). Libraries were prepared through the immunoSEQ multiplex PCR assay. The multiplex PCR relied on a mix of 60 forward primers for TCR Vbeta segments and 13 reverse primers for TCR Jbeta segments. Sourced from immuneACCESS, this table was stored by TCRdb with only in-frame sequences that have V and J called. A share of the clones is absent; for the studies checked, an unresolved V gene accounts for under half, and the remainder has no known explanation. The sample has tens of thousands of clones on record. The ten largest clonotypes hold around 17% of the sample. Specimen: PBMCs. The receptors were sampled from a male donor in good health and CMV-seropositive.

According to its frequency, this clone is medium-sized. The chain is built from TRBV6-1 and TRBJ1-1; D gene unclear. With 4 bases removed from V and 1 base from J, the gap between germline ends came to 7 bases. The V gene's germline CDR1 is MNHNS and CDR2 SASEGT. The CDR3 has 13 amino acids. The CDR3 here is CASSVDENTEAFF. CDR3 DNA sequence: TGTGCCAGCAGTGTAGATGAGAACACTGAAGCTTTCTTT.

This chain connects TRBV4-2 to TRBJ1-2; 9 bases align to TRBD1. Losses at the gene ends were 0 bases for V and 8 bases for J; bases not matched to a gene: 7. Germline assignment: CDR1 LGHNA and CDR2 YNFKEQ. This CDR3 spans 15 amino acids. The CDR3, as DNA: TGTGCCAGCAGCCAAGATAAACAGGGGGCGGTAGGCTACACCTTC. Translated, it gives CASSQDKQGAVGYTF.

This sequence joins TRBV18 and TRBJ2-5, with 8 bases aligning to TRBD1. The assigned J gene may be wrong: the sequence end matches TRBJ2-7 better. The CDR3 extends over 13 amino acids. Per the germline V gene, CDR1 is KGHSH and CDR2 is LQKENI. The CDR3 region is CASSNRGMSEQYF. CDR3 nucleotides: TGTGCCAGCTCAAACAGGGGGATGTCCGAGCAGTACTTC.

The chain couples TRBV11-3 to TRBJ2-2; weak D call: TRBD1 (6 bases). This CDR3 has 14 residues. Germline V gene lookup returns CDR1 SGHNT and CDR2 YENEEA. Trimming shortened V by 0 bases and J by 8 bases, and 10 bases separated the two germline ends. The CDR3 sequence is CASSLDTGSGELFF. CDR3 DNA sequence: TGTGCCAGCAGCTTAGATACAGGGTCTGGGGAGCTGTTTTTT.

The chain recombines TRBV9 with TRBJ1-2, with TRBD1 identical over 8 bases. The CDR3 has 16 amino acids. In germline, CDR1 is SGDLS, CDR2 YYNGEE. V was pared by 0 bases and J by 2 bases, with 6 bases of the junction left unmatched. The CDR3 nucleotides are TGTGCCAGCAGCGTAGTCCCGGGACAGGTGAACTATGGCTACACCTTC. It specifies CASSVVPGQVNYGYTF.

The chain is built from TRBV15 and TRBJ1-1; D may be TRBD1 (6 bases). The CDR3 totals 18 residues. The V and J ends lost 5 bases and 3 bases respectively, with 25 bases between them. Germline assignment: CDR1 LNHNV and CDR2 YYDKDF (reference sequence). The chain's CDR3 is CATSALPDRFRSDTEAFF. The CDR3 coding sequence is TGTGCCACCAGCGCCCTACCCGACAGGTTTAGGTCGGACACTGAAGCTTTCTTT.

The chain has TRBV6-5 and TRBJ2-7; 9 bases align to TRBD1. Germline V gene data show CDR1 as MNHEY and CDR2 as SVGAGI. V lost 6 bases and J lost 2; bases outside the gene matches: 2. The CDR3 loop spans 13 amino acids. CDR3 residues: CASRDRGPYEQYF. CDR3 nucleotides: TGTGCCAGCAGGGACAGGGGTCCCTACGAGCAGTACTTC.

CDR3 protein: CATSSMTGGANVLTF. CDR3 DNA: TGTGCCACCAGCAGCATGACAGGGGGGGCCAACGTCCTGACTTTC. The V and J genes are TRBV15 and TRBJ2-6, with 7 bases fitting TRBD1. V shed 3 bases, J shed 4 bases, and the junction held 3 bases outside the gene matches. The CDR3 length is 15 residues. The germline V gene has CDR1 LNHNV and CDR2 YYDKDF (reference sequence).

The rearrangement joins TRBV6-5 to TRBJ2-1; D may be TRBD2 (5 bases). Germline V gene lookup returns CDR1 MNHEY and CDR2 SVGAGI. Trimming shortened V by 5 bases and J by 7 bases, and 18 bases separated the two germline ends. The CDR3 is 15 amino acids. In DNA form, the CDR3 reads TGTGCCAGCAGTCCACTCCTAGCAAGTGGGAATGAGCAGTTCTTC. It specifies CASSPLLASGNEQFF.

V gene TRBV30 combines with J gene TRBJ1-3, with 7 positions matching TRBD1. J was trimmed by 3 bases and V by 2 bases; bases with no gene match: 13. Per the germline V gene, CDR1 is GTSNPN and CDR2 is SVGIG (reference sequence). The CDR3 has 17 residues. The CDR3 protein is CAWSLRDSHLLGNTIYF. CDR3 in DNA: TGTGCCTGGAGTTTAAGGGACAGCCACTTACTTGGAAACACCATATATTTT.

The chain couples TRBV18 to TRBJ1-1; no reliable D call. This CDR3 has 15 residues. In germline, CDR1 is KGHSH, CDR2 LQKENI. V lost 3 bases and J lost 3, with 14 bases in between. The CDR3 bases are TGTGCCAGCTCACCGTTTAAATCTGGAGACACTGAAGCTTTCTTT. Residues: CASSPFKSGDTEAFF.

V is TRBV7-9 and J is TRBJ2-3, with D hard to call. V was clipped by 7 bases and J by 0 bases, with 8 bases between them. CDR1 and CDR2 (germline): SEHNR, FQNEAQ (reference sequence). CDR3 length: 13 residues. The CDR3 is CASTEQSTDTQYF. CDR3 DNA: TGTGCCAGCACCGAACAAAGCACAGATACGCAGTATTTT.

The J gene is TRBJ1-3, the V gene TRBV7-2; D unclear. Germline V CDR1 and CDR2: SGHTA, FQGNSA. This CDR3 is built from 16 residues. The V end lost 4 bases, the J end lost 0 bases, and 13 bases lay between the germline ends. The CDR3 sequence is CASSSSTYHSGNTIYF. CDR3 nucleotide sequence: TGTGCCAGCAGCTCATCGACTTATCACTCTGGAAACACCATATATTTT.

The rearrangement uses TRBV29-1 and TRBJ1-5; D gene uncertain. This CDR3 spans 14 amino acids. In germline, CDR1 is SQVTM, CDR2 ANQGSEA. Trimming took 4 bases from V and 3 from J, leaving 13 bases between them. In DNA form, the CDR3 reads TGCAGCGTTGTAGAGAACGGGAACAATCAGCCCCAGCATTTT. It is translated as CSVVENGNNQPQHF.

The CDR3 reads CSARNEQFF. CDR3 DNA sequence: TGCAGTGCCCGCAATGAGCAGTTCTTC. This chain connects TRBV20-1 to TRBJ2-1; D gene unclear. This CDR3 is 9 amino acids long. Germline values: CDR1 DFQATT, CDR2 SNEGSKA (reference sequence). Deletions cut 6 bases from V and 6 bases from J, with 3 bases between.

The rearrangement uses TRBV6-5 and TRBJ2-4, with 8 bases identical to TRBD2. The germline V gene has CDR1 MNHEY and CDR2 SVGAGI. J lost 9 bases, V lost 3 bases, and 7 bases had no gene match. This CDR3 spans 14 amino acids. The CDR3 here is CASSYPGGGGIQYF. The CDR3 nucleotides are TGTGCCAGCAGTTATCCGGGGGGGGGCGGCATTCAGTACTTC.

V is TRBV1 and J is TRBJ2-2; no check of the table's D call, TRBD2, against the DNA was made. TRBV1 is flagged as a pseudogene. This CDR3 spans 19 amino acids. CDR3 region: CTSSGGGLAGGPRTGELFF. The CDR3 bases are TGCACCAGCAGCGGGGGGGGACTAGCGGGAGGGCCCCGTACCGGGGAGCTGTTTTTT.